A selection of T cell receptor beta chains follows, all from one sample in a study of blood T cell repertoires in COVID-19. Assay: immunoSEQ multiplex PCR; the TCRdb copy retains only in-frame clones and omits some. The sample contains about 320,000 clones, approximately 88% of which appear only once. The sequenced material came from peripheral blood. The receptors here all came from a young man who had recovered from COVID-19. CDR3s include the opening cysteine and the closing phenylalanine or tryptophan. Fields, in order: J gene, CDR3 length, V gene, CDR3 protein.

TRBJ1-1 16 TRBV6-1 CASSEARAGMNTEAFF
TRBJ1-1 13 TRBV19 CASSSGGNTEAFF
TRBJ2-7 14 TRBV19 CASNDVGHSYEQYF
TRBJ2-7 17 TRBV27 CASSRAPPWDRAYEQYF
TRBJ2-7 15 TRBV23-1 CASSRSGTTAGEQYF
TRBJ1-5 15 TRBV3-1/TRBV3-2 CASSPATGGEQPQHF
TRBJ1-1 12 TRBV2 CASNPSGGQAFF
TRBJ2-7 15 TRBV5-1 CASSLETGGRYEQYF
TRBJ1-2 14 TRBV4-3 CASSQGAIGYGYTF
TRBJ1-2 14 TRBV4-1 CASSQDIAGLLSTF
TRBJ1-2 14 TRBV7-9 CASSPAGGKSGYTF
TRBJ2-3 18 TRBV7-9 CASSLPPVLAGVADTQYF
TRBJ1-3 17 TRBV5-1 CASSLAPRQSSGNTIYF
TRBJ2-1 15 TRBV7-9 CASSSTLSPYNEQFF
TRBJ2-7 15 TRBV6-5 CASSYSRLEGFEQYF
TRBJ2-3 17 TRBV10-3 CAISAGLAGTSTDTQYF
TRBJ1-1 14 TRBV18 CASSPDDTRTEAFF
TRBJ2-1 11 TRBV6-5 CAARLVDEQFF
TRBJ2-1 15 TRBV7-2 CASSTQSGGSNEQFF
TRBJ2-7 18 TRBV4-1 CASSQGAGLAGGSYEQYF
TRBJ1-1 15 TRBV21-1 CASSKGPPWRRRAFF
TRBJ1-2 19 TRBV7-2 CASSPFHNWDSNTNYGYTF
TRBJ1-1 14 TRBV3-1/TRBV3-2 CASTLAGGNTEAFF
TRBJ2-1 15 TRBV6-1 CASSELAGGYNEQFF
TRBJ2-1 14 TRBV6-1 CASSETSDRDEQFF
TRBJ2-7 13 TRBV2 CASRDPSLYEQYF
TRBJ1-2 14 TRBV6-5 CASSYSTRGHGYTF